The 30 T cell receptor beta chains reported below all come from one sample, sequenced in a study of blood T cell repertoires in COVID-19 (TCRdb year 2020). The method behind the library was the immunoSEQ multiplex PCR assay. This is the immuneACCESS table as TCRdb keeps it, with only in-frame sequences that have V and J called. A part of the clones is gone; compared with another copy, unresolved V genes explain less than half, and the rest is unexplained. A total of fewer than 200,000 clones appear in this sample, 85% to 90% of them only once. The ten largest clones add up to around 1% of the sample. Sequencing was done on a sample of peripheral blood. Receptors were obtained from a woman aged 18-29 years who had recovered from COVID-19.

This clone was counted a single time. This chain uses TRBV18 with TRBJ1-1; the D is unclear. V lost 3 bases, J lost 1 base, and 6 bases lay in between. The CDR3 covers 13 residues. Germline values: CDR1 KGHSH, CDR2 LQKENI. The CDR3 bases are TGTGCCAGCTCACCGCGACAGAACACTGAAGCTTTCTTT. Protein product: CASSPRQNTEAFF. Full variable domain (outside the CDR3, taken from reference TRBV18 and TRBJ1-1): NAGVMQNPRHLVRRRGQEARLRCSPMKGHSHVYWYRQLPEEGLKFMVYLQKENIIDESGMPKERFSAEFPKEGPSILRIQQVVRGDSAAYFCASSPRQNTEAFFGQGTRLTVV.

There are a few counts of this clone. The chain employs TRBV27 and TRBJ2-3, with D perhaps TRBD2 (7 bases). The ends were cut back, 5 bases at V and 5 bases at J, with 14 bases in the middle. CDR3 length: 14 amino acids. In germline, CDR1 is MNHEY, CDR2 SMNVEV (reference sequence). CDR3 DNA sequence: TGTGCCAGCAGTACCCGGGGGGCAGGAGATACGCAGTATTTT. Protein product: CASSTRGAGDTQYF.

The gene calls are TRBV11-1 and TRBJ1-2; unclear D gene. The CDR3 contains 14 residues. V dropped 5 bases and J dropped 5 bases, with 15 bases sitting between them. Looked up from germline, CDR1 is SGHAT and CDR2 is FQDESV (reference sequence). The CDR3 DNA follows: TGTGCCAGCAGCCACGCTACGAGTCCTTATGGCTACACCTTC. It yields the protein CASSHATSPYGYTF. Looking up the rest from reference TRBV11-1 and TRBJ1-2 gives the full variable domain: EAEVAQSPRYKITEKSQAVAFWCDPISGHATLYWYRQILGQGPELLVQFQDESVVDDSQLPKDRFSAERLKGVDSTLKIQPAELGDSAMYLCASSHATSPYGYTFGSGTRLTVV.

In DNA form, the CDR3 reads TGTGCCAGCAGTTACGAGGACACCGGGGAGCTGTTTTTT. It translates to CASSYEDTGELFF. The chain uses TRBV6-5 and TRBJ2-2; the D is unclear. Germline V lookup: CDR1 MNHEY, CDR2 SVGAGI. This CDR3 contains 13 residues. Trimming removed 2 bases at V and 3 bases at J, with 4 bases between.

This clone was detected a few times. At one end, the junction sequence differs from germline, possibly due to a read error. The chain has TRBV7-7 and TRBJ2-1; 9 bases agree with TRBD2. Germline loops: CDR1 SSHAT, CDR2 FNYEAQ (reference sequence). CDR3 length equals 15 residues. CDR3 loop: CASSPGTSRGHEQFF. As DNA, the CDR3 is TGTGCTAGCAGCCCCGGGACTAGCCGGGGACATGAGCAGTTCTTC.

This rearrangement joins TRBV5-1 to TRBJ2-1, with D possibly TRBD2 on 5 matching bases. This CDR3 is 15 amino acids long. The V end lost 4 bases, the J end lost 2 bases, and 13 bases lay between the germline ends. Germline CDR1 and CDR2: SGHRS and YFSETQ. This CDR3 is CASSPGVATYNEQFF. The CDR3 nucleotides are TGCGCCAGCAGCCCCGGGGTAGCCACCTACAATGAGCAGTTCTTC.

This rearrangement joins TRBV29-1 to TRBJ2-5; a weak D match, TRBD1 (5 bases). Between the trimmed V and J ends, which lost 1 base and 5 bases, there was a span of 17 bases. CDR1 is SQVTM, CDR2 ANQGSEA, per germline. The CDR3 covers 15 residues. In DNA, the CDR3 is TGCAGCGTTGAAGGCTTGGGCAGGGCAGGGGAGACCCAGTACTTC. Its protein product is CSVEGLGRAGETQYF. The full variable domain, completed using reference TRBV29-1 and TRBJ2-5, is SAVISQKPSRDICQRGTSLTIQCQVDSQVTMMFWYRQQPGQSLTLIATANQGSEATYESGFVIDKFPISRPNLTFSTLTVSNMSPEDSSIYLCSVEGLGRAGETQYFGPGTRLLVL.

The V and J genes are TRBV11-2 and TRBJ2-1; D unresolved. Germline V CDR1 and CDR2: SGHAT, FQNNGV. The V end lost 1 base, the J end lost 8 bases, and 15 bases lay between the germline ends. CDR3 length equals 15 residues. CDR3 sequence: CASSLGGVQRDEQFF. The CDR3 nucleotides are TGTGCCAGCAGCTTAGGCGGAGTGCAACGCGATGAGCAGTTCTTC.

The chain is built from TRBV5-5 and TRBJ1-3, with 7 bases fitting TRBD1. This CDR3 is 16 amino acids long. Germline-derived CDR1 and CDR2 are SGHKS and YYEKEE (reference sequence). After removal of 1 base from V and 0 bases from J, the junction contained 4 bases not matched to a gene. The CDR3 loop is CASSLTGTASGNTIYF. CDR3 bases: TGTGCCAGCAGCTTGACCGGGACAGCCTCTGGAAACACCATATATTTT.

V gene TRBV6-5 combines with J gene TRBJ1-1; 9 bases agree with TRBD1. This CDR3 contains 14 residues. J was trimmed by 4 bases and V by 5 bases; bases with no gene match: 5. Germline assignment: CDR1 MNHEY and CDR2 SVGAGI. CDR3 sequence: CASSRTGVSTEAFF. The CDR3 region has the DNA TGTGCCAGCAGTCGGACAGGGGTCTCCACTGAAGCTTTCTTT.

The genes are TRBV18 and TRBJ1-4, with a possible D match to TRBD1 (6 bases). V dropped 1 base and J dropped 3 bases, with 15 bases sitting between them. Germline CDR1 and CDR2: KGHSH and LQKENI. The CDR3 has 17 amino acids. The DNA for the CDR3 is TGTGCCAGCTCACCACTTCGCGGGGGCTCCTCTAATGAAAAACTGTTTTTT. As protein: CASSPLRGGSSNEKLFF.

V gene TRBV5-1 combines with J gene TRBJ2-4, with TRBD2 matching over 13 bases. Germline V gives CDR1 SGHRS, CDR2 YFSETQ. Germline trimming cut 3 bases from V and 0 bases from J; bases unmatched to any gene: 9. The CDR3 is made up of 19 amino acids. The CDR3 nucleotides read TGCGCCAGCAGCTCGGTCACTAGCGGGAGGGCCCTAGCCAAAAACATTCAGTACTTC. This translates into CASSSVTSGRALAKNIQYF.

V and J are TRBV6-5 and TRBJ2-1; D is unclear. Deletions cut 2 bases from V and 2 bases from J, with 7 bases between. The CDR3 sequence is 14 residues long. Germline V gene sequence: CDR1 MNHEY, CDR2 SVGAGI. The chain's CDR3 is CASSYERTYNEQFF. DNA of the CDR3: TGTGCCAGCAGTTACGAGAGAACCTACAATGAGCAGTTCTTC.

The V gene is TRBV3-1 (or the pseudogene TRBV3-2), the J gene TRBJ2-1, with 7 bases identical to TRBD2. The ends lost 3 bases at V and 9 bases at J; junction bases unmatched: 5. CDR3 size: 13 residues. Germline CDR1 reads LGHDT; CDR2 reads YNNKEL (reference sequence). CDR3 sequence: CASSQIREGEQFF. CDR3 coding DNA: TGTGCCAGCAGCCAGATCAGGGAGGGTGAGCAGTTCTTC.

This chain connects TRBV14 to TRBJ2-2; D may be TRBD1 (6 bases). The V gene lost 4 bases and the J gene lost 4 bases, with 16 bases spanning the gap. Per the germline V gene, CDR1 is SGHDN and CDR2 is FVKESK. The CDR3 sequence is 16 residues long. CDR3 in DNA: TGTGCCAGCAGCCGCTACCAGGGGTGGAGCACCGGGGAGCTGTTTTTT. The encoded protein is CASSRYQGWSTGELFF.

The genes are TRBV18 and TRBJ2-5, with a weak D call TRBD2 (6 bases). The CDR3 is made up of 12 amino acids. Germline CDR1 and CDR2: KGHSH and LQKENI. V shed 4 bases and J shed 5 bases, with 8 bases lying between them. CDR3 region: CASSREEETQYF. As DNA, the CDR3 is TGTGCCAGCTCACGGGAGGAGGAGACCCAGTACTTC.

The V call is TRBV4-1, the J call TRBJ1-3, with 7 nucleotides matching TRBD1. CDR1 and CDR2 (germline): MGHRA, YSYEKL. CDR3 length: 17 amino acids. V was clipped by 2 bases and J by 0 bases; unmatched bases: 7. In DNA, the CDR3 is TGCGCCAGCAGCCAAACCGGGACAGTTAGCTCTGGAAACACCATATATTTT. It codes for CASSQTGTVSSGNTIYF.

The CDR3 DNA follows: TGTGCCAGCAGCTTTGCGACAGGGGATTCGGGAGAGACCCAGTACTTC. Protein product: CASSFATGDSGETQYF. The V call is TRBV9, the J call TRBJ2-5; 8 bases are a match to TRBD1. Germline V gives CDR1 SGDLS, CDR2 YYNGEE. The CDR3 is made up of 16 amino acids. V was pared by 4 bases and J by 4 bases, with 12 bases of the junction left unmatched.

This clone was recorded only once. This chain joins TRBV19 and TRBJ1-1; 8 bases map to TRBD1. Germline V gives CDR1 LNHDA, CDR2 SQIVND (reference sequence). The CDR3 is made up of 17 amino acids. Trimming cost V 5 bases and J 0 bases; bases outside gene matches: 11. The CDR3 DNA reads TGTGCCAGTAGTGTCGGGACAGGAGAAATCATGAACACTGAAGCTTTCTTT. It is translated as CASSVGTGEIMNTEAFF. Drawing the rest from reference TRBV19 and TRBJ1-1, the complete variable domain is DGGITQSPKYLFRKEGQNVTLSCEQNLNHDAMYWYRQDPGQGLRLIYYSQIVNDFQKGDIAEGYSVSREKKESFPLTVTSAQKNPTAFYLCASSVGTGEIMNTEAFFGQGTRLTVV.

A few counts support this clone. V is TRBV10-3 and J is TRBJ2-1; 10 positions match TRBD2. Germline V gene sequence: CDR1 ENHRY, CDR2 SYGVKD. The CDR3 length is 15 residues. J lost 7 bases, V lost 0 bases, and 3 bases had no gene match. The CDR3 loop is CAISESSSGRNEQFF. Written as DNA, the CDR3 is TGTGCCATCAGTGAGTCGAGTAGCGGGAGGAATGAGCAGTTCTTC.

This chain connects TRBV5-8 to TRBJ2-1; 8 positions match TRBD2. CDR1 and CDR2 from the germline V gene are SGHTS and YDEGEE. The V gene end was trimmed by 4 bases and the J gene end by 4 bases; junction bases not matched to a gene: 13. The CDR3 extends over 17 amino acids. CDR3: CASSRLFRGGLYNEQFF. The CDR3 DNA is TGTGCCAGCAGCCGACTCTTTCGGGGGGGCCTTTACAATGAGCAGTTCTTC. Based on the CDR3 plus reference TRBV5-8 and TRBJ2-1, the full variable domain is EAGVTQSPTHLIKTRGQQATLRCSPISGHTSVYWYQQALGLGLQFLLWYDEGEERNRGNFPPRFSGRQFPNYSSELNVNALELEDSALYLCASSRLFRGGLYNEQFFGPGTRLTVL.

CDR3 DNA: TGCGCCAGCAGCCAAGCAGGAACAGGGGGCGTCTATGGCTACACCTTC. It specifies CASSQAGTGGVYGYTF. V usage is TRBV4-1 and J usage is TRBJ1-2; 9 bases are shared with TRBD1. The CDR3 is made up of 16 amino acids. The V gene end was trimmed by 1 base and the J gene end by 4 bases; junction bases not matched to a gene: 7. Germline V CDR1 and CDR2: MGHRA, YSYEKL.

The chain is built from TRBV7-3 and TRBJ1-3; D is possibly TRBD1 (6 bases). The CDR3 extends over 14 amino acids. The germline CDR1 and CDR2 sequences are SGHTA and FQGTGA. V was trimmed by 6 bases and J by 2 bases, leaving 11 bases between them. The CDR3 nucleotides read TGTGCCAGCAGGCCGGACAGACCTGGAAACACCATATATTTT. This sequence encodes CASRPDRPGNTIYF.

The chain employs TRBV9 and TRBJ1-5; TRBD1 agrees at 7 bases. Looked up from germline, CDR1 is SGDLS and CDR2 is YYNGEE. The CDR3 spans 15 residues. After removal of 3 bases from V and 7 bases from J, the junction contained 10 bases not matched to a gene. In nucleotides, the CDR3 is TGTGCCAGCAGCGGTGGGACAGCCGCAAGCCAGCCCCAGCATTTT. Translation: CASSGGTAASQPQHF.

This chain links TRBV4-2 with TRBJ1-2; 7 bases map to TRBD1. The germline V gene has CDR1 LGHNA and CDR2 YNFKEQ. V gave up 7 bases and J gave up 8 bases; unmatched junction bases: 7. The CDR3 totals 12 residues. The CDR3 here is CASNTGVRGYTF. The CDR3 nucleotides read TGTGCCAGCAATACAGGGGTGAGGGGCTACACCTTC.

The genes are TRBV9 and TRBJ1-2; the D gene is possibly TRBD1 (6 bases). V dropped 3 bases and J dropped 3 bases, with 18 bases sitting between them. The CDR3 is made up of 16 amino acids. Per germline, CDR1 SGDLS and CDR2 YYNGEE. The CDR3 DNA is TGTGCCAGCAGCGCATACAGGGAGCAGGCGGACTATGGCTACACCTTC. Its protein is CASSAYREQADYGYTF.

The CDR3 region is CASRVQGNLAYEQYF. Written as DNA, the CDR3 is TGTGCCAGCAGGGTACAGGGTAATCTCGCCTACGAGCAGTACTTC. The V gene is TRBV2, the J gene TRBJ2-7, with a weak D call TRBD1 (6 bases). V lost 6 bases and J lost 2, with 17 bases in between. Looked up from germline, CDR1 is SNHLY and CDR2 is FYNNEI. This CDR3 comprises 15 residues.

In regard to this clone: An end of the junction does not agree with germline; a read error may underlie this. The gene calls are TRBV7-7 and TRBJ1-5; D gene uncertain. CDR1 and CDR2 from the germline V gene are SSHAT and FNYEAQ (reference sequence). CDR3 length: 13 amino acids. CDR3 residues: CASSLGVNQPQHF. CDR3 nucleotides: TGTGCTAGCAGCCTCGGAGTAAATCAGCCCCAGCATTTT.

The rearrangement links TRBV7-2 to TRBJ2-7, with TRBD2 as a possible D gene (5 bases). The CDR3 totals 13 residues. The V and J ends lost 2 bases and 3 bases respectively, with 8 bases between them. The V gene's germline CDR1 is SGHTA and CDR2 FQGNSA. The CDR3: CASSLQRHYEQYF. The CDR3 nucleotides are TGTGCCAGCAGCTTACAGCGGCACTACGAGCAGTACTTC.

The V and J genes are TRBV9 and TRBJ2-3; TRBD2 aligns across 7 bases. Germline V gives CDR1 SGDLS, CDR2 YYNGEE. Losses at the gene ends were 0 bases for V and 4 bases for J; bases not matched to a gene: 2. The length of the CDR3 is 14 residues. The chain's CDR3 is CASSVAGGSDTQYF. CDR3 coding DNA: TGTGCCAGCAGCGTAGCGGGAGGATCAGATACGCAGTATTTT.